What follows are 9 T cell receptor beta chains derived from one specimen sequenced in a study of T cell responses to AZD1222 COVID-19 vaccine. Some clones are missing from TCRdb's copy, which holds only in-frame ones; the method was immunoSEQ multiplex PCR. The data show more than 250,000 clones, approximately 95% seen once. The source was peripheral blood, collected on day 0 of AZD1222 vaccination. These receptors came from an adult in good health.

As to this clone: Other DNA sequences in this specimen translate into the identical CDR3. The chain combines TRBV28 with TRBJ2-6; D is ambiguous. Germline V lookup: CDR1 MDHEN, CDR2 SYDVKM. The CDR3 runs to 15 residues. The V end lost 4 bases, the J end lost 0 bases, and 7 bases lay between the germline ends. CDR3 DNA: TGTGCCAGCAGTTCCGGCCGCTCTGGGGCCAACGTCCTGACTTTC. Its translation is CASSSGRSGANVLTF.

The V gene is TRBV11-2, the J gene TRBJ2-7; D is ambiguous. In germline, CDR1 is SGHAT, CDR2 FQNNGV. The V and J ends lost 1 base and 7 bases respectively, with 14 bases between them. The CDR3 has 14 residues. The CDR3 loop reads CASSLVSAPWEQYF. The CDR3 region has the DNA TGTGCCAGCAGCTTAGTTTCGGCACCCTGGGAGCAGTACTTC.

The V and J genes are TRBV28 and TRBJ2-1; no clear D. The CDR3 is 13 amino acids. Germline CDR1 MDHEN, CDR2 SYDVKM. Between the trimmed V and J ends, which lost 9 bases and 0 bases, there was a span of 9 bases. The CDR3 is CASESGSYNEQFF. CDR3 DNA: TGTGCCAGTGAATCTGGCTCCTACAATGAGCAGTTCTTC.

This chain connects TRBV29-1 to TRBJ2-7, with D unresolved. The germline V and J ends were trimmed by 3 bases and 4 bases, with 7 bases remaining between them. Looked up from germline, CDR1 is SQVTM and CDR2 is ANQGSEA. The CDR3 has 11 amino acids. The CDR3 coding sequence is TGCAGCGTTGATTTAGGGTACGAGCAGTACTTC. Protein sequence: CSVDLGYEQYF.

Here the CDR3 reads CASRKGTGEGYTF. The CDR3 DNA reads as TGTGCCAGCAGAAAAGGGACCGGAGAGGGCTACACCTTC. The chain has TRBV2 and TRBJ1-2; tentative D call: TRBD1 (5 bases). Trimming removed 6 bases from V and 8 bases from J, with 16 bases in between. CDR3 length: 13 amino acids. Germline lookup yields CDR1 SNHLY and CDR2 FYNNEI. Complete variable domain (other parts from reference TRBV2 and TRBJ1-2): EPEVTQTPSHQVTQMGQEVILRCVPISNHLYFYWYRQILGQKVEFLVSFYNNEISEKSEIFDDQFSVERPDGSNFTLKIRSTKLEDSAMYFCASRKGTGEGYTFGSGTRLTVV.

This clone was seen only once. Other DNA sequences of this sample code for an identical CDR3. This chain links TRBV7-9 with TRBJ2-3; perhaps D is TRBD1 or TRBD2 (5 bases each). This CDR3 contains 13 residues. V shed 0 bases and J shed 4 bases, with 5 bases lying between them. CDR1 and CDR2 from the germline V gene are SEHNR and FQNEAQ (reference sequence). The DNA for the CDR3 is TGTGCCAGCAGCTTAGCGGGGGCAGATACGCAGTATTTT. It codes for CASSLAGADTQYF.

The chain is built from TRBV7-6 and TRBJ1-1; 10 bases are a match to TRBD1. The V gene end was trimmed by 5 bases and the J gene end by 3 bases; junction bases not matched to a gene: 3. Germline values: CDR1 SGHVS, CDR2 FNYEAQ. The CDR3 spans 14 residues. The CDR3 DNA reads as TGTGCCAGCAGCCTGGGGACAGGGGACACTGAAGCTTTCTTT. Translation gives CASSLGTGDTEAFF.

This chain links TRBV18 with TRBJ2-2; 9 bases are a match to TRBD1. Germline CDR1 is KGHSH and CDR2 is LQKENI. The CDR3 runs to 15 residues. V trimming: 3 bases; J trimming: 1 base; junction bases outside the gene matches: 0. CDR3 amino acids: CASSPGQGNTGELFF. Written as DNA, the CDR3 is TGTGCCAGCTCACCGGGACAGGGGAACACCGGGGAGCTGTTTTTT.

This chain links TRBV28 with TRBJ2-1, with TRBD2 identical over 13 bases. The V gene's germline CDR1 is MDHEN and CDR2 SYDVKM. V dropped 5 bases and J dropped 0; count of bases not matched to a gene: 10. The CDR3 length is 19 residues. The CDR3 region is CASSPTGLAGRSSYNEQFF. CDR3 DNA: TGTGCCAGCAGTCCGACGGGACTAGCGGGACGGAGCTCCTACAATGAGCAGTTCTTC.